This TCR beta chain was sequenced during a study of blood T cell repertoires in COVID-19. Method: immunoSEQ multiplex PCR; TCRdb's copy keeps in-frame clones and lacks some. The sample carries about 190,000 clones, less than 85% recorded once. Sequenced: peripheral blood. The source of this sequence is a woman aged 45-59 years with acute or convalescent COVID-19.

The CDR3 nucleotides are TGTGCCAGTGCGAACAGGGGAATCAGGATATACAATGAGCAGTTCTTC. Translating it yields CASANRGIRIYNEQFF. J is TRBJ2-1 and V is TRBV19; 7 bases line up with TRBD1. The CDR3 extends over 16 amino acids. Germline V lookup: CDR1 LNHDA, CDR2 SQIVND (reference sequence). Trimming cost V 8 bases and J 4 bases; bases outside gene matches: 14.